This is a list of T cell receptor beta chains from one sample in a study of blood T cell repertoires in COVID-19. Here immunoSEQ multiplex PCR was the method, and the copy in TCRdb shows in-frame clones only, minus some. The data show 290,000 or so clones, over 75% seen once. The sample was PBMCs or T cells enriched from blood (not recorded which). The receptors stem from a woman aged 25 to 39 who had recovered from COVID-19. CDR3s include the opening cysteine and the closing phenylalanine or tryptophan. The D gene is left open where the match is weak. Size is stated for part of the rows, as once, few or many counts, or as a class when the clone is expanded.

V gene	clone size	D gene	J gene	CDR3 protein	CDR3 DNA
TRBV6-1	-	TRBD2	TRBJ2-1	CASSEVGTSGRFNEQFF	TGTGCCAGCAGTGAAGTGGGAACTAGCGGGAGATTCAATGAGCAGTTCTTC
TRBV7-9	-	-	TRBJ2-3	CASSMTSTDTQYF	TGTGCCAGCAGCATGACTAGCACAGATACGCAGTATTTT
TRBV28	once	TRBD1	TRBJ1-3	CASSLSGTGHRNTIYF	TGTGCCAGCAGTTTATCGGGGACAGGGCACAGAAACACCATATATTTT
TRBV10-3	-	-	TRBJ2-2	CAIRVHRDGELFF	TGTGCCATCAGAGTCCACAGGGACGGGGAGCTGTTTTTT
TRBV11-3	-	TRBD2	TRBJ2-1	CASSVTSGVYEQFF	TGTGCCAGCAGCGTAACTAGCGGGGTTTATGAGCAGTTCTTC
TRBV30	few	TRBD2	TRBJ2-3	CAWTWTSRPDTQYF	TGTGCCTGGACCTGGACTAGCCGTCCAGATACGCAGTATTTT
TRBV7-8	-	-	TRBJ1-5	CASSLGRDQPQHF	TGTGCCAGCAGCTTAGGGCGGGACCAGCCCCAGCATTTT
TRBV28	-	TRBD1	TRBJ2-1	CASSLTGQIEQFF	TGTGCCAGCAGCCTGACAGGGCAAATTGAGCAGTTCTTC
TRBV29-1	-	TRBD2	TRBJ2-1	CSVWTSGSVGPYNEQFF	TGCAGCGTTTGGACTAGCGGGAGTGTAGGGCCCTACAATGAGCAGTTCTTC
TRBV11-3	once	-	TRBJ2-1	CASSLADGLSNEQFF	TGTGCCAGCAGCTTAGCCGACGGACTCAGCAATGAGCAGTTCTTC
TRBV27	-	TRBD2	TRBJ2-1	CASTTRGLAGVYEQFF	TGTGCCAGCACCACTCGGGGACTAGCGGGAGTTTATGAGCAGTTCTTC
TRBV28	-	-	TRBJ1-5	CATTALYQPQHF	TGTGCCACCACTGCCCTGTACCAGCCCCAGCATTTT
TRBV28	-	TRBD2	TRBJ2-1	CASSFPSGSHRSYNEQFF	TGTGCCAGCAGTTTTCCTAGCGGGAGCCATCGCTCCTACAATGAGCAGTTCTTC
TRBV30	-	TRBD1	TRBJ1-5	CAWSLMTGNNQPQHF	TGTGCCTGGAGCCTAATGACAGGGAACAATCAGCCCCAGCATTTT
TRBV28	once	-	TRBJ1-5	CASSLRSSREPQHF	TGTGCCAGCAGTTTAAGGTCAAGCAGGGAGCCCCAGCATTTT
TRBV6-4	-	-	TRBJ2-1	CASSDSRGTREQFF	TGTGCCAGCAGTGACTCGAGAGGAACTAGGGAGCAGTTCTTC
TRBV18	-	-	TRBJ1-3	CASSPPGTPGNTIYF	TGTGCCAGCTCACCACCGGGGACACCTGGAAACACCATATATTTT
TRBV2	-	-	TRBJ1-3	CASKKTPGFISGNTIYF	TGTGCCAGCAAGAAGACTCCGGGATTCATCTCTGGAAACACCATATATTTT
TRBV7-6	-	TRBD2	TRBJ2-1	CASSISGNEQFF	TGTGCCAGCAGCATTAGCGGGAATGAGCAGTTCTTC
TRBV19	-	-	TRBJ2-3	CASGTGDSSGDTQYF	TGTGCCAGTGGAACAGGGGACTCGTCAGGAGATACGCAGTATTTT
TRBV19	once	TRBD2	TRBJ2-2	CASSKIAGGPHTGELFF	TGTGCCAGTAGTAAAATAGCGGGAGGGCCCCACACCGGGGAGCTGTTTTTT
TRBV24-1	-	-	TRBJ2-1	CATSDPQDGNYNEQFF	TGTGCCACCAGTGATCCCCAGGATGGAAACTACAATGAGCAGTTCTTC
TRBV4-1	-	TRBD1	TRBJ1-6	CASSHQVRQGNSPLHF	TGCGCCAGCAGCCACCAAGTGCGACAGGGAAATTCACCCCTCCACTTT
TRBV18	-	TRBD2	TRBJ2-7	CASSPRTLAGAYEQYF	TGTGCCAGCTCACCCCGAACACTAGCGGGAGCGTACGAGCAGTACTTC
TRBV6-5	-	-	TRBJ2-7	CASRRGTYEQYF	TGTGCCAGCAGGCGGGGTACCTACGAGCAGTACTTC
TRBV5-4	-	-	TRBJ2-7	CASSLSQGGEQYF	TGTGCCAGCAGCTTGAGCCAGGGGGGTGAGCAGTACTTC
TRBV24-1	-	-	TRBJ2-3	CATSDFRDSRGSDTQYF	TGTGCCACCAGTGATTTTAGGGACTCAAGAGGTTCGGATACGCAGTATTTT
TRBV27	-	TRBD1	TRBJ1-6	CASSLPRDRVNNSPLHF	TGTGCCAGCAGTTTACCTAGGGACAGGGTTAACAATTCACCCCTCCACTTT
TRBV27	-	TRBD2	TRBJ2-1	CASSSLGTSEHEQFF	TGTGCCAGCAGTTCCCTCGGGACTAGCGAGCATGAGCAGTTCTTC
TRBV11-2	-	-	TRBJ2-2	CASSLVQLNTGELFF	TGTGCCAGCAGCTTAGTTCAGTTGAACACCGGGGAGCTGTTTTTT
TRBV3-1/TRBV3-2	-	TRBD2	TRBJ2-2	CASSQGPSGIGSVGELFF	TGTGCCAGCAGCCAAGGCCCTAGCGGGATAGGATCGGTCGGGGAGCTGTTTTTT
TRBV11-2	-	-	TRBJ2-7	CASSFSSLAPREQYF	TGTGCCAGCAGCTTCAGTTCCCTAGCGCCCCGGGAGCAGTACTTC
TRBV2	few	TRBD1	TRBJ1-2	CASSIRQGSYGYTF	TGTGCCAGCAGTATAAGACAGGGTAGCTATGGCTACACCTTC
TRBV11-2	-	-	TRBJ1-1	CASSLSRQMNTEAFF	TGTGCCAGCAGCTTATCCCGACAGATGAACACTGAAGCTTTCTTT
TRBV5-6	-	-	TRBJ2-5	CASSSNRGRGDLQETQYF	TGTGCCAGCAGCTCAAATAGGGGTAGGGGCGACCTACAAGAGACCCAGTACTTC
TRBV6-2/TRBV6-3	-	-	TRBJ2-5	CASSPVVQETQYF	TGTGCCAGCAGTCCCGTTGTCCAAGAGACCCAGTACTTC
TRBV2	-	TRBD2	TRBJ2-1	CASRLAGGNNEQFF	TGTGCCAGCAGGTTAGCGGGAGGGAACAATGAGCAGTTCTTC
TRBV5-4	few	-	TRBJ2-5	CASALRGAVMETQYF	TGTGCCAGCGCCCTCCGGGGGGCTGTGATGGAGACCCAGTACTTC
TRBV18	-	TRBD1	TRBJ2-2	CASSPRSSGTGFGELFF	TGTGCCAGCTCACCACGCTCATCCGGGACAGGTTTCGGGGAGCTGTTTTTT
TRBV29-1	once	TRBD1	TRBJ2-7	CSVVEGARGVSWSPTEQYF	TGCAGCGTCGTCGAGGGGGCCCGAGGGGTTTCTTGGAGTCCTACGGAGCAGTACTTC
TRBV28	-	-	TRBJ1-1	CASSFVQGVAFF	TGTGCCAGCAGTTTTGTACAGGGTGTAGCTTTCTTT